The 2 T cell receptor beta chains below come from one sample, sequenced in a study of identical twins (dated by TCRdb to 2016 to 2018). The library was obtained by 5' RACE. These reads were obtained on an Illumina HiSeq 2000. TCRdb reprocessed the public reads (quality trimming at Q25 with fastp, clone calling with MiXCR) and kept in-frame beta chains. One record per CDR3 amino acid sequence lists the most common genes and DNA. This sample has a few hundred thousand distinct CDR3 sequences in its table, and nearly 15% of those were observed once. 0.44% of the sample comes from the top ten. Separately, the same data were catalogued under a study of yellow fever vaccine responses in identical twins.

Material: CD4+ T cells sorted from blood. The receptors originated from a young woman in good health.

This CDR3 reads CASSSLRDRGRSDEKLFF. The CDR3 coding sequence is TGTGCCAGCAGCTCCCTCAGGGACAGGGGGCGCTCAGATGAAAAACTGTTTTTT. V usage is TRBV11-1 and J usage is TRBJ1-4; TRBD1 matches 12 bases. Germline CDR1 SGHAT, CDR2 FQDESV (reference sequence). The CDR3 runs to 18 residues. V dropped 4 bases and J dropped 6; count of bases not matched to a gene: 12.

In its sample, this clonotype was seen a few times. The chain employs TRBV4-2 and TRBJ1-1; unclear D gene. The CDR3 is made up of 15 amino acids. Germline V lookup: CDR1 LGHNA, CDR2 YNFKEQ. V was clipped by 5 bases and J by 0 bases, with 13 bases between them. CDR3 loop: CASSAHSFMNTEAFF. The DNA of the CDR3 is TGTGCCAGCAGCGCCCACAGCTTCATGAACACTGAAGCTTTCTTT.